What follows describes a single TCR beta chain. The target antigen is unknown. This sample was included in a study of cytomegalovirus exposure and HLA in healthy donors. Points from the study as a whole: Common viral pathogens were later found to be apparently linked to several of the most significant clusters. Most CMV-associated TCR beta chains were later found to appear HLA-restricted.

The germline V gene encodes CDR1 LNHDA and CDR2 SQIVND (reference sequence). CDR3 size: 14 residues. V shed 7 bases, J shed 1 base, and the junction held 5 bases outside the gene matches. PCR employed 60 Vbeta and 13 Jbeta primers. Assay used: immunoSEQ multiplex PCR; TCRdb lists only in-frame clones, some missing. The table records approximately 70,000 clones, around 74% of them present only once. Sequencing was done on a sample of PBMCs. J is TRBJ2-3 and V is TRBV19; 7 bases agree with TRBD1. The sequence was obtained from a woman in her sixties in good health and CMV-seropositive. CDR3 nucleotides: TGTGCCAGTAACGACAGGGCGGGCACAGATACGCAGTATTTT. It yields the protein CASNDRAGTDTQYF.